Listed below are T cell receptor beta chains from one sample, sequenced in a study of shared clonotypes between healthy human individuals. Sequencing was performed with immunoSEQ multiplex PCR; in TCRdb, only in-frame clones are kept and a portion is missing. The profile shows about 1 million clones, around 74% of them singletons. Source material: memory CD4+ T cells sorted from blood. The receptors originated from a man younger than 35 in good health. Both conserved end residues are part of each CDR3. A D gene is named only where the DNA matches it firmly.

TRBJ2-7	TRBD2	TRBV7-2	CASSTRTSGAYEQYF
TRBJ2-7	TRBD1	TRBV5-1	CASSLGTDYEQYF
TRBJ2-7	TRBD2	TRBV6-6	CASRKAGVSSYEQYF
TRBJ2-1	-	TRBV27	CASSLGRTMKQFF
TRBJ2-5	-	TRBV29-1	CSGGRILGETQYF
TRBJ2-5	TRBD1	TRBV5-1	CASSSLPGQQETQYF
TRBJ1-6	-	TRBV5-1	CASSSDGFNSPLHF
TRBJ1-3	-	TRBV7-6	CASSPDSGNTIYF
TRBJ2-7	-	TRBV4-3	CASSQDGLASEQYF
TRBJ1-2	-	TRBV11-2	CASSLASFGTSSGYTF
TRBJ1-6	TRBD1	TRBV7-8	CASSPGQAYNSPLHF
TRBJ2-3	-	TRBV10-3	CAITSGHTDTQYF
TRBJ2-3	-	TRBV6-5	CASRRADTQYF
TRBJ2-5	-	TRBV11-2	CASSLGSGAGQETQYF
TRBJ2-7	-	TRBV6-5	CASSPRKNF
TRBJ2-5	-	TRBV28	CASSLNPGLAETQYF
TRBJ2-7	-	TRBV5-4	CASSPDLAGFQEQYF
TRBJ1-6	-	TRBV27	CASSWLDSPLHF
TRBJ1-4	-	TRBV7-2	CASSLETGTYNEKLFF
TRBJ1-1	-	TRBV9	CASSVDQTSEAFF
TRBJ2-7	-	TRBV18	CASSPPAGAYEQYF
TRBJ1-1	-	TRBV28	CASSPPVGGGTEAFF
TRBJ2-1	TRBD2	TRBV11-3	CASSFVAGVSNEQFF
TRBJ2-5	-	TRBV9	CASSPHREETQYF
TRBJ2-7	TRBD1	TRBV11-2	CASSAGQGNYEQYF
TRBJ1-2	TRBD1	TRBV30	CACTSTGTATRYFGYTF
TRBJ2-6	-	TRBV5-1	CASSPDPGANVLTF
TRBJ2-1	TRBD2	TRBV5-1	CASIPFGTSGSHEQFF
TRBJ1-1	-	TRBV7-9	CASSLVEGGTEAFF
TRBJ1-5	-	TRBV30	CAWSVGGRNQPQHF
TRBJ1-2	TRBD1	TRBV5-1	CASSPQGAVGYTF
TRBJ2-2	-	TRBV27	CASSGGGPMVTGELFF
TRBJ1-2	TRBD1	TRBV19	CASSAGTGYGYTF
TRBJ2-7	-	TRBV11-3	CASSLVAVPYEQYF
TRBJ2-7	-	TRBV9	CASSVGGGPVGEQYF
TRBJ1-6	-	TRBV5-1	CASSSGTMNSPLHF
TRBJ2-7	-	TRBV2	CASGDVSWGEQYF
TRBJ2-2	TRBD1	TRBV5-6	CASSGGQGITGELFF
TRBJ2-5	TRBD2	TRBV6-6	CASRKTSGGETQYF
TRBJ2-2	-	TRBV5-1	CASSEVTRGELFF
TRBJ1-4	-	TRBV5-1	CASSLVSGFSNEKLFF
TRBJ2-3	-	TRBV5-1	CASSLGAASTDTQYF
TRBJ2-5	TRBD1	TRBV5-6	CASSLGQGGTQYF
TRBJ2-3	-	TRBV7-7	CASSKDRGDTQYF
TRBJ2-5	TRBD1	TRBV6-6	CASSYPTGALETQYF
TRBJ2-3	TRBD2	TRBV7-9	CASSLAPSGRIDTQYF
TRBJ1-6	TRBD1	TRBV6-4	CASSYSTGSYNSPLHF
TRBJ2-7	-	TRBV9	CASSETPHLTRGPAEQYF
TRBJ1-2	TRBD1	TRBV27	CASSRQGYGYTF
TRBJ2-3	-	TRBV11-3	CASSLLSTDTQYF
TRBJ2-4	-	TRBV18	CASSPSSGAAVIAKNIQYF
TRBJ2-1	TRBD1	TRBV10-3	CAISEVTGGNEQFF
TRBJ2-7	-	TRBV25-1	CASGNLPYEQYF